This T cell receptor beta chain was captured by sequencing in a study of OX40 agonist ivuxolimab in advanced cancers. CDR1 is SGHVS, CDR2 FQNEAQ, per germline. The V end was cut by 1 base, the J end by 7 bases, with 5 bases between. The CDR3 is 11 amino acids. Repertoires were generated with immunoSEQ multiplex PCR, while TCRdb's copy carries only in-frame clones and drops some. The sample includes 99,000 or so clones, roughly four fifths of them seen just once. The J gene is TRBJ2-7, the V gene TRBV7-8; D not resolved. Sequences were derived from CD4+ or CD8+ T cells sorted from blood, sampled in a trial of the OX40 agonist ivuxolimab. The receptor comes from an adult with an advanced solid tumor such as melanoma, head and neck, liver or kidney cancer. CDR3 DNA: TGTGCCAGCAGCTTAGTAGGGGAGCAGTACTTC. This gives the protein CASSLVGEQYF.